This T cell receptor (beta chain) was found in a study of blood T cell repertoires in COVID-19 (dated by TCRdb to 2019 to 2021). Turning to the overall study: The collaborator samples originated in the United States, Italy and Spain and spanned the acute and convalescent phases of COVID-19. Samples came from the ongoing ImmuneRACE study (first 160 participants) plus 1,254 subjects from 6 global collaborators. The repertoires were released in a freely available public database meant as a resource for research on the immune response to SARS-CoV-2. Subjects who had been exposed to COVID-19, were actively infected with it, or had recovered from it provided the deeply sampled blood TCRbeta repertoires that made up the dataset. HLA class I and class II types, where available, came from metadata supplied by the sample provider rather than from assay-based typing. Nearly every sample came with metadata listing a de-identified subject ID, COVID-19 status, age in years and sex. The material from the prospective study consisted of cDNA or gDNA derived from T cells, B-cell-depleted T cells, or PBMCs. What the work shows at the level of the full study, not this receptor alone: The amount of clinical and demographic metadata varied by source and participant and was provided uncurated.

TCRbeta CDR3 regions were amplified from genomic DNA by means of the immunoSEQ Assay, a bias-controlled multiplex PCR. The authors processed their data as follows. Nucleated cell counts per sample were estimated from amplification of reference gene primers within the assay. To quantify the absolute abundance of each unique TCRbeta CDR3 rearrangement, sequence reads were collapsed and filtered. For each sample, productive Simpson clonality was calculated by taking the square root of Simpson's diversity index across productive rearrangements. Here the immuneACCESS table is served through TCRdb, limited to in-frame sequences with V and J called. Missing clones are a known gap in these copies; in checked studies unresolved V genes cover under half, and the rest lacks a known reason. V and J calls and clone size are as listed in that table; D and trimming were resolved from the DNA. Within this sample are roughly 47,000 clones, with about 89% of them counted one time only. The top ten clonotypes cover roughly a sixth of the sample.

Concerning this clone itself: Its antigen is currently not known. Base qualities were left out, and no much larger clone turns up one base away.

Collaborating institutions collected whole blood in K2EDTA tubes following their own protocols. Collaborator samples were shipped for TCRbeta analysis as frozen whole blood, isolated PBMCs, or DNA extracted from either sample type. The CDR3 runs 16 amino acids, cysteine and phenylalanine included. The retained sequence is limited to the CDR3, 48 bases, with the frame set at the first base. At the junction V is shortened by 11 bases and J by 4 bases; bases outside the gene matches: 17. The germline V gene (reference sequence) provides CDR1 LNHDA and CDR2 SQIVND. Sequenced material: peripheral blood. Rearrangement joined TRBV19 to TRBJ2-7, with 10 middle bases fitting TRBD1. The source is a man between 65 and 85 years old with active COVID-19. The sequence in DNA is TGTGCCTGCTCTAATTTACCGGGACAGGGGAGTTACGAGCAGTACTTC. Its coded protein is CACSNLPGQGSYEQYF.